This T cell receptor (beta chain) stems from a study of CD8 T cells in ankylosing spondylitis. V lost 0 bases, J lost 1 base, and 2 bases stayed unmatched. Germline V lookup: CDR1 LGHNA, CDR2 YSLEER. This CDR3 has 15 residues. Study conclusions and caveats: From matched ankylosing spondylitis synovial fluid, disease-linked clones were reportedly recovered at significantly enriched levels. Apparently characteristic of ankylosing spondylitis blood was a TCR beta motif (eight highly homologous variants).

It was by quantitative 5'-RACE with molecular barcodes that TCR beta libraries were made. Each CDR3 protein is one row after TCRdb ran MiXCR on the 5' RACE reads. The data hold roughly 220,000 distinct CDR3 sequences, with around 16% observed a single time. This clonotype was observed a few times. The antigen remains undetermined. The sample comprised blood, either unsorted or a sorted T cell fraction (not recorded which). The sequence was collected from a male donor with ankylosing spondylitis. V is TRBV4-3 and J is TRBJ2-5, with 7 positions matching TRBD1. CDR3 bases: TGCGCCAGCAGCCAAGATCGGACAGGCCAAGAGACCCAGTACTTC. Protein sequence: CASSQDRTGQETQYF.